This T cell receptor (beta chain) was captured by sequencing in a study of T cell responses to AZD1222 COVID-19 vaccine. About the study: Second-dose groups at about 4 or about 12 weeks were pooled.

Regarding this clone: Its antigen remains unknown.

Findings of the study overall: Spike-specific TCR repertoires showed rising breadth and depth after two AZD1222 doses. White British ancestry dominated among donors, who included more females, and clonal diversity was possibly underestimated.

TCRdb keeps only in-frame clones here, not all; method: immunoSEQ multiplex PCR. The table has roughly 110,000 clones, about 86% seen once; the top ten hold roughly 12%. V dropped 2 bases and J dropped 6; count of bases not matched to a gene: 2. Germline CDR1 is SGHTA and CDR2 is FQGNSA. This CDR3 region has 13 residues. The sequences come from peripheral blood, collected on day 0 of AZD1222 vaccination. This clonotype originated in an adult in good health. The V and J genes are TRBV7-2 and TRBJ1-2, with 8 positions matching TRBD1. The CDR3 loop reads CASSLQQGDGYTF. Here the CDR3 DNA reads TGTGCCAGCAGCTTACAACAGGGGGATGGCTACACCTTC. The whole variable domain, filled in from reference TRBV7-2 and TRBJ1-2, reads GAGVSQSPSNKVTEKGKDVELRCDPISGHTALYWYRQSLGQGLEFLIYFQGNSAPDKSGLPSDRFSAERTGGSVSTLTIQRTQQEDSAVYLCASSLQQGDGYTFGSGTRLTVV.